One and the same sample provided the 18 T cell receptor beta chains below, sequenced in a study of low-dose radiotherapy and immunotherapy resistance in tumors. TRAV- and TRBV-specific primers, spanning alpha and beta chains, primed first-strand cDNA. The TCRs were subjected to amplification over approximately 20 PCR cycles employing a constant-region primer in conjunction with a V-primer adapter. TCRdb independently ran MiXCR on the reads; one entry per CDR3 protein. Of 100,000 or so distinct CDR3 sequences listed, about a fifth are singletons. Described time point: after trial treatment. The treatment here: LDRT plus nivolumab, ipilimumab, low-dose cyclophosphamide and aspirin (RACIN trial). Sequences were derived from PBMCs, sampled after low-dose radiotherapy plus immunotherapy. These TCRs come from a male donor with prostate cancer.

This rearrangement joins TRBV12-3 or TRBV12-4 to TRBJ1-6; 8 nucleotides agree with TRBD1. The CDR3 covers 14 residues. Trimming cost V 7 bases and J 9 bases; bases outside gene matches: 8. Here the CDR3 reads CASNKQGAGSPLHF. The CDR3 coding sequence is TGTGCCAGCAACAAGCAGGGGGCTGGTTCACCCCTCCACTTT.

This clonotype was found a few times. A far larger clone is just one base off, so this is likely a read error. V is TRBV6-2 or TRBV6-3 and J is TRBJ2-3; 10 nucleotides match TRBD1. CDR1 is MNHEY and CDR2 is SVGEGT in the germline V gene. The CDR3 sequence is 14 residues long. The CDR3: CASRPTGGRNTLYF. CDR3 nucleotides: TGTGCCAGCAGGCCGACAGGGGGCAGGAATACGCTGTATTTT.

The V and J genes are TRBV19 and TRBJ1-1; tentatively, D is TRBD1 (6 bases). V was cut by 5 bases and J by 4 bases, with 17 bases left in between. The germline gives CDR1 LNHDA, CDR2 SQIVND (reference sequence). The CDR3 is 15 residues long. This CDR3 reads CASSLPTGGPTEAFF. The DNA for the CDR3 is TGTGCCAGTAGTCTCCCGACTGGGGGGCCCACTGAAGCTTTCTTT.

This clonotype has ten or more counts. The chain uses TRBV12-3 or TRBV12-4 and TRBJ2-1; no clear D. The V end lost 5 bases, the J end lost 7 bases, and 9 bases lay between the germline ends. The CDR3 length is 12 residues. CDR3 protein: CASSLTENEQFF. CDR3 coding DNA: TGTGCCAGCAGTCTAACCGAGAATGAGCAGTTCTTC.

This clonotype was detected ten times or more. J is TRBJ2-1 and V is TRBV2; D could derive from TRBD1 or TRBD2 (5 bases each). Germline CDR1 SNHLY, CDR2 FYNNEI. Trimming pared 8 bases from V and 3 bases from J, leaving 8 bases between. The CDR3 runs to 12 residues. CDR3 residues: CASLGVYNEQFF. Here the CDR3 DNA reads TGTGCCAGCCTGGGGGTCTACAATGAGCAGTTCTTC.

This clonotype was seen at least ten times. The genes are TRBV5-1 and TRBJ1-1; D is unresolved. V was pared by 4 bases and J by 8 bases, with 12 bases between. Germline V lookup: CDR1 SGHRS, CDR2 YFSETQ. The CDR3 is 12 residues long. The CDR3 loop is CASSVDGEEAFF. In DNA, the CDR3 is TGCGCCAGCAGCGTGGACGGGGAGGAAGCTTTCTTT.

This clonotype was seen ten or more times. V is TRBV13 and J is TRBJ2-7; 12 positions match TRBD1. V was clipped by 5 bases and J by 11 bases; unmatched bases: 4. Germline V CDR1 and CDR2: PRHDT, FYEKMQ (reference sequence). There are 12 residues in the CDR3. CDR3 sequence reads: CASSPGQGAEYF. The CDR3 DNA follows: TGTGCCAGCAGCCCGGGACAGGGGGCCGAGTACTTC.

CDR3 sequence reads: CASINGREVYEQYF. DNA of the CDR3: TGTGCCAGTATTAATGGGAGGGAAGTCTACGAGCAGTACTTC. The rearrangement joins TRBV28 to TRBJ2-7, with 7 nucleotides matching TRBD2. There are 14 residues in the CDR3. Germline V gives CDR1 MDHEN, CDR2 SYDVKM. Trimming cost V 9 bases and J 3 bases; bases outside gene matches: 11.

This clonotype was counted a few times. The CDR3 region has the DNA TGTGCCAGTAGTATACCCACTAGCGGCTACACCTTC. Amino acid sequence: CASSIPTSGYTF. This rearrangement joins TRBV19 to TRBJ1-2; D call uncertain. Germline values: CDR1 LNHDA, CDR2 SQIVND (reference sequence). The CDR3 loop spans 12 amino acids. Trimming left V 2 bases short and J 8 bases short, with 9 bases between.

This clonotype was observed at least ten times. CDR3 protein: CASSHSYEQYF. For the CDR3, the DNA is TGCGCCAGCAGCCACTCCTACGAGCAGTACTTC. The rearrangement uses TRBV5-1 and TRBJ2-7; no clear D. Trimming removed 4 bases from V and 0 bases from J, with 2 bases in between. The CDR3 consists of 11 residues. The germline V gene encodes CDR1 SGHRS and CDR2 YFSETQ.

This clonotype was seen repeatedly, ten times or more. The chain employs TRBV4-2 and TRBJ1-2, with D unclear. Germline V gene data show CDR1 as LGHNA and CDR2 as YNFKEQ. The V end was cut by 4 bases, the J end by 5 bases, with 17 bases between. This CDR3 region has 15 residues. The chain's CDR3 is CASSRKDMGGYGYTF. The CDR3 coding sequence is TGTGCCAGCAGCCGAAAAGACATGGGAGGTTATGGCTACACCTTC.

The J gene is TRBJ1-4, the V gene TRBV12-3 or TRBV12-4; no firm D call. V was trimmed by 4 bases and J by 4 bases, leaving 10 bases between them. CDR3 size: 14 residues. CDR3 nucleotides: TGTGCCAGCAGTTCAGACATACTTAATGAAAAACTGTTTTTT. This codes for CASSSDILNEKLFF.

Only a few counts were recorded for this clonotype. V and J are TRBV20-1 and TRBJ2-2; possibly TRBD2 for D (5 bases). The ends were cut back, 5 bases at V and 3 bases at J, with 10 bases in the middle. The V gene's germline CDR1 is DFQATT and CDR2 SNEGSKA (reference sequence). The CDR3 spans 13 residues. In DNA, the CDR3 is TGCAGTGCTGGCAGGCGGGACACCGGGGAGCTGTTTTTT. Translation: CSAGRRDTGELFF.

This clonotype was seen only a few times. The CDR3 here is CAWSKGQGYEQYF. Here the CDR3 DNA reads TGTGCCTGGAGTAAGGGACAGGGCTACGAGCAGTACTTC. The chain couples TRBV30 to TRBJ2-7; the match to TRBD1 covers 9 bases. Germline V lookup: CDR1 GTSNPN, CDR2 SVGIG (reference sequence). This CDR3 is built from 13 residues. The V and J ends lost 2 bases and 3 bases, in that order; junction bases with no gene match: 2.

This clonotype was seen just once. With only one base between it and a far larger clone, this is likely a read error. The conserved phenylalanine or tryptophan is not found at the CDR3 terminus, so this likely reflects a read error. The chain joins TRBV7-9 to TRBJ2-1; TRBD2 matches 8 bases. Germline V gene lookup returns CDR1 SEHNR and CDR2 FQNEAQ (reference sequence). J gave up 6 bases and V 5 bases, and 9 bases lay outside the gene matches. CDR3 length: 15 amino acids. The CDR3 loop reads CASSPRSGGFNEQFI. CDR3 nucleotide sequence: TGTGCCAGCAGCCCCCGGAGCGGGGGTTTCAATGAGCAGTTCATC.

Ten or more counts support this clonotype. V gene TRBV11-2 combines with J gene TRBJ2-3; 14 bases are a match to TRBD2. There are 17 residues in the CDR3. Germline V gene sequence: CDR1 SGHAT, CDR2 FQNNGV. Trimming took 5 bases from V and 1 from J; bases not matched to a gene: 5. The CDR3 loop reads CASSPGTSGGRTDTQYF. For the CDR3, the DNA is TGTGCCAGCAGCCCCGGGACTAGCGGGGGCCGCACAGATACGCAGTATTTT.

The table lists this clonotype with many counts. This rearrangement joins TRBV7-2 to TRBJ1-3; D is unclear. The CDR3 has 15 amino acids. Germline V gene sequence: CDR1 SGHTA, CDR2 FQGNSA. V was shortened by 8 bases and J by 0 bases, with 14 bases between the two germline ends. CDR3 region: CASSGSYLSGNTIYF. CDR3 coding DNA: TGTGCCAGCTCGGGGTCCTACCTCTCTGGAAACACCATATATTTT. The full variable domain, with the rest looked up from reference TRBV7-2 and TRBJ1-3, is GAGVSQSPSNKVTEKGKDVELRCDPISGHTALYWYRQSLGQGLEFLIYFQGNSAPDKSGLPSDRFSAERTGGSVSTLTIQRTQQEDSAVYLCASSGSYLSGNTIYFGEGSWLTVV.

There are many counts of this clonotype. A junction boundary mismatches the germline segment, possibly from a read error. This chain uses TRBV5-6 with TRBJ2-7; D remains unclear. From germline, CDR1 is SGHDT and CDR2 YYEEEE. This CDR3 comprises 12 residues. CDR3 sequence (DNA): TGTGCCAGCAGCCGAGACATATCCACATGGTCCTTC. Protein: CASSRDISTWSF.